This T cell receptor beta chain was retrieved from a study of cytomegalovirus exposure and HLA in healthy donors. Overall study context: There were a few hundred genotyped donors. Of these, about 81% fell in the genetic ancestry cluster associated with self-reported Caucasian donors. Study-wide findings and caveats: A later analysis linked fewer than 20,000 TCR beta sequences to HLA alleles at 0.05 false discovery rate. Most subjects had HLA-A and HLA-B alleles reportedly predicted accurately by TCR beta sequences.

Primers for the PCR totalled 60 Vbeta and 13 Jbeta. Sequencing used immunoSEQ multiplex PCR; TCRdb keeps in-frame clones, though not all of them. The repertoire consists of about 210,000 clones, with 70% to 80% occurring once and the leading ten covering approximately 0.4%. A remark on this clone: The antigen remains undetermined.

The sample comprised PBMCs. The sequence was obtained from a male donor in good health and CMV-seropositive.

The CDR3 nucleotides read TGTGCCAGCAGCTTAAGAGGGGACAAGGGTGAAAAACTGTTTTTT. Translation gives CASSLRGDKGEKLFF. V usage is TRBV7-9 and J usage is TRBJ1-4, with D perhaps TRBD1 (6 bases). The germline V gene encodes CDR1 SEHNR and CDR2 FQNEAQ (reference sequence). V lost 2 bases and J lost 7, with 14 bases in between. There are 15 residues in the CDR3.